This record covers a single T cell receptor (beta chain). Its antigen is unknown. This entry belongs to a study of identical twins. Study-wide results and caveats: Researchers reported weaker excess twin sharing in beta out-of-frame sequences.

Template switching (which added a universal primer site) was used, and cDNA carried unique molecular identifiers. Using its own MiXCR run on the 5' RACE reads, TCRdb lists one record per CDR3 protein. The data show 1.5 million or so distinct CDR3 sequences, under 35% seen once. V lost 3 bases, J lost 4 bases, and 9 bases lay in between. This CDR3 contains 13 residues. Germline V gene lookup returns CDR1 SEHNR and CDR2 FQNEAQ (reference sequence). The chain is built from TRBV7-9 and TRBJ1-1; D not resolved. The sequencing input was cord blood. This TCR came from a newborn girl in good health. CDR3 protein: CASSFSESTEAFF. The CDR3 bases are TGTGCCAGCAGCTTCTCAGAAAGCACTGAAGCTTTCTTT.